The next 24 T cell receptor beta chains were all read from a single sample in a study of blood T cell repertoires in COVID-19. Produced via immunoSEQ multiplex PCR; TCRdb's table is partial and in-frame only. Here the sample spans around 170,000 clones, over 75% being singletons. Sequencing was carried out using peripheral blood. The receptor set was obtained from a man aged 65 to 85 with active or convalescent COVID-19.

The rearrangement joins TRBV5-1 to TRBJ2-5; 9 bases are a match to TRBD2. The junction had 5 bases not matched to a gene; V was cut back by 4 bases and J by 4 bases. Germline CDR1 is SGHRS and CDR2 is YFSETQ. The CDR3 sequence is 14 residues long. The CDR3 DNA is TGCGCCAGCAGCCCAGGGACTAGCCGAGAGACCCAGTACTTC. Protein product: CASSPGTSRETQYF.

This clone was detected a few times. This sequence joins TRBV6-5 and TRBJ1-1; no firm D call. The CDR3 consists of 11 residues. Germline V lookup: CDR1 MNHEY, CDR2 SVGAGI. V lost 7 bases and J lost 7, with 10 bases in between. CDR3 in amino acids: CASTNGGEAFF. The DNA for the CDR3 is TGTGCCAGCACCAACGGAGGTGAAGCTTTCTTT.

To note about this clone: Other DNA variants within this sample encode the same CDR3. The chain carries TRBV3-1 (or the pseudogene TRBV3-2) and TRBJ2-1, with 11 bases lining up with TRBD1. Germline CDR1 is LGHDT and CDR2 is YNNKEL (reference sequence). The CDR3 sequence is 15 residues long. After removal of 6 bases from V and 2 bases from J, the junction contained 3 bases not matched to a gene. In DNA, the CDR3 is TGTGCCAGCAGTCGGGACAGGGGGACCTACAATGAGCAGTTCTTC. This encodes CASSRDRGTYNEQFF.

This rearrangement joins TRBV4-1 to TRBJ1-1; tentatively, D is TRBD1 (5 bases). The CDR3 sequence is 15 residues long. Per germline, CDR1 MGHRA and CDR2 YSYEKL. With 4 bases removed from V and 0 bases from J, the gap between germline ends came to 12 bases. The CDR3 DNA sequence: TGCGCCAGCAGCCGGGAGGGGACCTTGAACACTGAAGCTTTCTTT. Amino acid sequence: CASSREGTLNTEAFF.

The V gene is TRBV7-2, the J gene TRBJ2-2; the match to TRBD2 covers 11 bases. The CDR3 is made up of 16 amino acids. Per germline, CDR1 SGHTA and CDR2 FQGNSA. With V trimmed by 5 bases and J by 4 bases, 6 bases remained unmatched. CDR3 protein: CASSRPTSGITGELFF. CDR3 DNA: TGTGCCAGCAGCCGCCCGACTAGCGGGATCACCGGGGAGCTGTTTTTT.

CDR3 in amino acids: CASSLQGWGETQYF. CDR3 in DNA: TGTGCCAGCAGTTTACAGGGGTGGGGAGAGACCCAGTACTTC. The genes are TRBV2 and TRBJ2-5, with 7 bases lining up with TRBD1. Germline V gene data show CDR1 as SNHLY and CDR2 as FYNNEI. The CDR3 has 14 residues. Trimming at V came to 5 bases and at J to 4 bases, leaving 7 bases not matched to a gene. Complete variable domain (other parts from reference TRBV2 and TRBJ2-5): EPEVTQTPSHQVTQMGQEVILRCVPISNHLYFYWYRQILGQKVEFLVSFYNNEISEKSEIFDDQFSVERPDGSNFTLKIRSTKLEDSAMYFCASSLQGWGETQYFGPGTRLLVL.

Points on this clone: The same CDR3 arises from other DNA sequences in this sample as well. V is TRBV29-1 and J is TRBJ1-2; 8 positions agree with TRBD1. CDR1 and CDR2 from the germline V gene are SQVTM and ANQGSEA. V lost 0 bases to trimming and J lost 4 bases; unmatched junction nucleotides: 1. The CDR3 sequence is 13 residues long. CDR3 loop: CSVEEGTGYGYTF. The CDR3 bases are TGCAGCGTTGAAGAGGGGACAGGCTATGGCTACACCTTC.

The genes are TRBV12-3 or TRBV12-4 and TRBJ2-7, with D hard to call. CDR3 length: 11 residues. V was trimmed by 3 bases and J by 5 bases, leaving 5 bases between them. The CDR3 DNA is TGTGCCAGCAGTTTCTTTAACGAGCAGTACTTC. Translation gives CASSFFNEQYF.

The chain links TRBV2 to TRBJ2-7; 10 nucleotides align to TRBD1. Per germline, CDR1 SNHLY and CDR2 FYNNEI. V trimming: 8 bases; J trimming: 7 bases; junction bases outside the gene matches: 8. The CDR3 has 13 amino acids. The CDR3 protein is CASSGQGVGEQYF. The CDR3 DNA follows: TGTGCCAGCTCAGGACAGGGGGTGGGAGAGCAGTACTTC.

V gene TRBV7-3 combines with J gene TRBJ2-3, with 10 bases lining up with TRBD2. CDR3 length equals 16 residues. Germline CDR1 reads SGHTA; CDR2 reads FQGTGA. V lost 3 bases and J lost 2; bases outside the gene matches: 5. The CDR3 DNA reads TGTGCCAGCAGCTTTGGACTAGCGGAGAACACAGATACGCAGTATTTT. It translates to CASSFGLAENTDTQYF.

V and J are TRBV6-5 and TRBJ2-7; no clear D. V was shortened by 7 bases and J by 3 bases, with 13 bases between the two germline ends. CDR3 length equals 13 residues. Germline V gene lookup returns CDR1 MNHEY and CDR2 SVGAGI. CDR3 protein: CASNLRTGYEQYF. The CDR3 region has the DNA TGTGCCAGCAACCTTCGCACGGGCTACGAGCAGTACTTC.

This clone has more than one count but fewer than ten. The chain joins TRBV3-1 (or the pseudogene TRBV3-2) to TRBJ2-7; 13 nucleotides match TRBD2. The length of the CDR3 is 18 residues. Germline CDR1 LGHDT, CDR2 YNNKEL (reference sequence). The J segment lost 3 bases and the V segment lost 0 bases, leaving 8 bases of the junction unmatched. The CDR3 reads CASSQESPLAGGLYEQYF. For the CDR3, the DNA is TGTGCCAGCAGCCAAGAGTCCCCACTAGCGGGAGGGCTCTACGAGCAGTACTTC.

This clone has just one count. The gene calls are TRBV6-5 and TRBJ2-7; tentative D call: TRBD2 (5 bases). This CDR3 has 14 residues. Trimming shortened V by 7 bases and J by 2 bases, and 15 bases separated the two germline ends. Germline V gene sequence: CDR1 MNHEY, CDR2 SVGAGI. The CDR3 spells CASIAVPTTYEQYF. CDR3 DNA sequence: TGTGCCAGCATCGCGGTCCCGACTACCTACGAGCAGTACTTC.

The chain is built from TRBV27 and TRBJ2-2; 9 bases fit TRBD2. V was pared by 2 bases and J by 6 bases, with 10 bases of the junction left unmatched. Germline CDR1 reads MNHEY; CDR2 reads SMNVEV (reference sequence). The CDR3 totals 17 residues. CDR3 DNA sequence: TGTGCCAGCAGTTTAATCATTCCTAGCGGGATCCCCGGGGAGCTGTTTTTT. Amino acid sequence: CASSLIIPSGIPGELFF.

In this sample, this clone turned up many times. V is TRBV5-6 and J is TRBJ1-1; D remains unclear. Trimming pared 2 bases from V and 6 bases from J, leaving 11 bases between. This CDR3 comprises 13 residues. Germline V gene data show CDR1 as SGHDT and CDR2 as YYEEEE. Here the CDR3 reads CASSLLWGAEAFF. The DNA for the CDR3 is TGTGCCAGCAGCTTACTTTGGGGAGCTGAAGCTTTCTTT.

This chain links TRBV6-5 with TRBJ1-1; the D gene is possibly TRBD1 (6 bases). The CDR3 totals 13 residues. CDR1 is MNHEY and CDR2 is SVGAGI in the germline V gene. Trimming took off 8 bases at V and 1 base at J, with 11 bases between the two ends. The CDR3 sequence: CASSGHQNTEAFF. The CDR3 coding sequence is TGTGCCAGCTCGGGACACCAGAACACTGAAGCTTTCTTT.

The chain combines TRBV2 with TRBJ2-2, with 8 bases matching TRBD2. The length of the CDR3 is 15 residues. V lost 5 bases and J lost 6; bases outside the gene matches: 8. Germline assignment: CDR1 SNHLY and CDR2 FYNNEI. The CDR3 sequence is CASSSLGLEAGELFF. In DNA form, the CDR3 reads TGTGCCAGCAGTAGTTTGGGACTAGAGGCCGGGGAGCTGTTTTTT.

The chain joins TRBV5-1 to TRBJ1-5, with D possibly TRBD1 on 6 matching bases. Per germline, CDR1 SGHRS and CDR2 YFSETQ. Trimming cost V 0 bases and J 4 bases, with 8 bases left between them. The CDR3 loop spans 14 amino acids. The CDR3 loop is CASSLDTGNQPQHF. As DNA, the CDR3 is TGCGCCAGCAGCTTGGATACAGGGAATCAGCCCCAGCATTTT.

This clone was recorded a few times. The chain employs TRBV7-9 and TRBJ2-2; 7 bases match TRBD2. The CDR3 runs to 14 residues. The junction had 7 bases not matched to a gene; V was cut back by 8 bases and J by 4 bases. CDR1 and CDR2 (germline): SEHNR, FQNEAQ (reference sequence). CDR3 nucleotides: TGTGCCAGCGAACGAGTAGCGGGCACCGGGGAGCTGTTTTTT. It yields the protein CASERVAGTGELFF.

This clone was seen just once. This chain connects TRBV2 to TRBJ2-3; 14 bases fit TRBD2. The V gene end was trimmed by 5 bases and the J gene end by 5 bases; junction bases not matched to a gene: 3. CDR1 SNHLY and CDR2 FYNNEI come from the germline V gene. CDR3 length equals 15 residues. The CDR3: CASSRLAGGGDTQYF. The CDR3 DNA reads as TGTGCCAGCAGTCGACTAGCGGGAGGGGGAGATACGCAGTATTTT.

This sequence joins TRBV5-1 and TRBJ2-3, with 7 bases that match TRBD1. Germline V gene sequence: CDR1 SGHRS, CDR2 YFSETQ. This CDR3 spans 16 amino acids. Germline trimming cut 0 bases from V and 0 bases from J; bases unmatched to any gene: 4. CDR3 nucleotides: TGCGCCAGCAGCTTGGCCCAGGGGGTGAGCACAGATACGCAGTATTTT. Protein product: CASSLAQGVSTDTQYF.

This clone was seen a single time. The chain joins TRBV6-1 to TRBJ2-7, with D possibly TRBD2 on 5 matching bases. The CDR3 contains 16 residues. Germline CDR1 reads MNHNS; CDR2 reads SASEGT. V lost 3 bases to trimming and J lost 3 bases, with 18 bases between them. The CDR3 loop is CASSDPWRATVYEQYF. As DNA, the CDR3 is TGTGCCAGCAGTGACCCTTGGCGGGCTACGGTCTACGAGCAGTACTTC.

This clone was counted at least ten times. The chain carries TRBV5-1 and TRBJ1-6, with 10 bases that match TRBD1. The CDR3 is made up of 15 amino acids. Unmatched junction bases numbered 3, after V lost 0 bases and J lost 9 bases. CDR1 is SGHRS and CDR2 is YFSETQ in the germline V gene. CDR3 nucleotides: TGCGCCAGCAGCTTGGGGGGACAGGGGAGTTCACCCCTCCACTTT. As protein: CASSLGGQGSSPLHF.

V is TRBV12-3 or TRBV12-4 and J is TRBJ1-1; D might be TRBD1 (6 bases). V was shortened by 6 bases and J by 8 bases, with 13 bases between the two germline ends. This CDR3 contains 12 residues. This CDR3 reads CASSYGQIEAFF. The CDR3 DNA reads TGTGCCAGCAGCTACGGACAGATCGAAGCTTTCTTT.